This TCR beta chain was recovered during a study of read filtering for tumor transcriptome and immune sequencing. Whole-study context: Mean patient age was roughly 66 years, range about 47 to 85; approximately 17 male, more than 11 female. R-ISS stage counts were 8 for I, 15 to 20 for II, about seven for III. General study results and limits: The CD138-negative fraction was mixed bone marrow immune cells, not pure T cells. Without single-read clonotypes, shared clonotype proportions correlated more between IR-seq and RNA-seq.

This clonotype was observed at least ten times. Its specificity is unknown. V was clipped by 1 base and J by 3 bases; unmatched bases: 3. This CDR3 contains 15 residues. Germline CDR1 ENHRY, CDR2 SYGVKD. From 300 to 450 ng of RNA, a library with molecular barcoded alpha/delta and beta/gamma adaptors was made. TCRdb re-called the reads through MiXCR, storing one row per CDR3 protein. The table shows more than 35,000 distinct CDR3 sequences, with around 15% occurring only once. V is TRBV10-3 and J is TRBJ1-5, with 7 bases matching TRBD1. This clonotype was sampled from a donor at least 40 years old with multiple myeloma. Sequences were obtained from a population of CD138-negative cells sorted from bone marrow. The CDR3 sequence: CAISEWGQTNQPQHF. CDR3 DNA sequence: TGTGCCATCAGTGAGTGGGGACAGACCAATCAGCCCCAGCATTTT.